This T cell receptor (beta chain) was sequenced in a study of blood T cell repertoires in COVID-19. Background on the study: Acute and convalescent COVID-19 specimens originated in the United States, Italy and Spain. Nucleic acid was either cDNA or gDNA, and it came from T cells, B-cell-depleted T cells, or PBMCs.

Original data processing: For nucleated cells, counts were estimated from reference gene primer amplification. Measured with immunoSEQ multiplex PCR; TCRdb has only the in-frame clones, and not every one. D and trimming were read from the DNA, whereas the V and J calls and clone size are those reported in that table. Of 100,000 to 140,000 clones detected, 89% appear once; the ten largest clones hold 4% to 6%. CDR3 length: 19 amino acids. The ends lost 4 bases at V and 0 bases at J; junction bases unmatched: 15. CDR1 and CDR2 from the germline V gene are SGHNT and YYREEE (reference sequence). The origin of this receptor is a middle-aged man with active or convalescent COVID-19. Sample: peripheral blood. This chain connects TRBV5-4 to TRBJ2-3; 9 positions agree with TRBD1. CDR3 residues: CASSPDRGIPYTSTDTQYF. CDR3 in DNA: TGTGCCAGCAGCCCGGACAGGGGAATCCCATACACTAGCACAGATACGCAGTATTTT. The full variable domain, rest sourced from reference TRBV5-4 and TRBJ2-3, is ETGVTQSPTHLIKTRGQQVTLRCSSQSGHNTVSWYQQALGQGPQFIFQYYREEENGRGNFPPRFSGLQFPNYSSELNVNALELDDSALYLCASSPDRGIPYTSTDTQYFGPGTRLTVL.